The 21 T cell receptor beta chains presented below share a single source sample, sequenced in a study of brain metastases from non-small cell lung cancer (dated by TCRdb to between 2019 and 2020). The method was the immunoSEQ multiplex PCR assay. TCRdb stores this immuneACCESS table with in-frame sequences only. Part of the clones is absent; in the studies checked, under half of the shortfall reflects unresolved V genes, and no reason is known for the rest. The sample table records more than 2,500 clones; 78% of these occur just once. Approximately 7.5% of the sample belongs to the ten largest clones. Sequences were obtained from primary lung tumor tissue. Sample cell subset or site, as interpreted from the label and publication: primary lung tumor paired with brain metastasis. These receptors all come from a donor at least 40 years old with non-small cell lung cancer.

The V and J genes are TRBV4-2 and TRBJ2-7; D is uncertain. V was trimmed by 0 bases and J by 3 bases, leaving 21 bases between them. Germline loops: CDR1 LGHNA, CDR2 YNFKEQ. This CDR3 comprises 18 residues. The chain's CDR3 is CASSQDLSLRTVDYEQYF. As DNA, the CDR3 is TGTGCCAGCAGCCAAGATCTCTCACTTAGGACCGTCGACTACGAGCAGTACTTC.

The table lists this clone with a few counts. This sequence joins TRBV11-3 and TRBJ2-3; D might be TRBD1 or TRBD2, each matching 5 bases. CDR3 length equals 14 residues. The germline V gene has CDR1 SGHNT and CDR2 YENEEA. V lost 5 bases, J lost 3 bases, and 12 bases lay in between. The CDR3 DNA reads as TGTGCCAGCAGCCAAGGGACCGCAACAGATACGCAGTATTTT. This gives the protein CASSQGTATDTQYF.

To note about this clone: The sample has other DNA sequences that encode this CDR3 too. V gene TRBV7-9 combines with J gene TRBJ2-7; 10 nucleotides align to TRBD1. The CDR3 contains 14 residues. The germline V gene has CDR1 SEHNR and CDR2 FQNEAQ (reference sequence). J lost 2 bases, V lost 3 bases, and 1 base had no gene match. The CDR3 bases are TGTGCCAGCAGCTTGGGACAGGGGACCTACGAGCAGTACTTC. Protein: CASSLGQGTYEQYF.

This clone was observed a few times. Other DNA sequences in the sample encode the same CDR3. The chain carries TRBV19 and TRBJ1-2; D might be TRBD1 (6 bases). Deletions cut 1 base from V and 4 bases from J, with 7 bases between. The CDR3 totals 13 residues. Per germline, CDR1 LNHDA and CDR2 SQIVND (reference sequence). The CDR3 loop reads CASSIGDIYGYTF. CDR3 nucleotide sequence: TGTGCCAGTAGTATAGGGGACATCTATGGCTACACCTTC.

The rearrangement links TRBV6-6 to TRBJ1-4; maybe TRBD1 (5 bases). Per the germline V gene, CDR1 is MNHNY and CDR2 is SVGAGI (reference sequence). The CDR3 sequence is 14 residues long. The V and J ends lost 2 bases and 7 bases respectively, with 11 bases between them. CDR3 DNA: TGTGCCAGCAGTTACGCCGGGGGGACTGAAAAACTGTTTTTT. Its protein product is CASSYAGGTEKLFF.

This chain joins TRBV15 and TRBJ1-2; 8 positions match TRBD1. V shed 2 bases, J shed 8 bases, and the junction held 10 bases outside the gene matches. The germline V gene encodes CDR1 LNHNV and CDR2 YYDKDF (reference sequence). The CDR3 runs 15 residues. The CDR3 nucleotides are TGTGCCACCAGCAGATGGACAGGGAATCATGGGGGCTACACCTTC. It encodes CATSRWTGNHGGYTF. The entire variable domain, with the rest obtained from reference TRBV15 and TRBJ1-2, is as follows: DAMVIQNPRYQVTQFGKPVTLSCSQTLNHNVMYWYQQKSSQAPKLLFHYYDKDFNNEADTPDNFQSRRPNTSFCFLDIRSPGLGDTAMYLCATSRWTGNHGGYTFGSGTRLTVV.

This chain joins TRBV9 and TRBJ2-5; no reliable D call. V was pared by 3 bases and J by 1 base, with 13 bases between. This CDR3 is built from 15 residues. Germline CDR1 SGDLS, CDR2 YYNGEE. The CDR3 coding sequence is TGTGCCAGCAGCGCCGTAGGCCTATTCCAAGAGACCCAGTACTTC. This codes for CASSAVGLFQETQYF.

This sequence joins TRBV6-5 and TRBJ1-2; no clear D. CDR1 is MNHEY, CDR2 SVGAGI, per germline. V was trimmed by 8 bases and J by 7 bases, leaving 23 bases between them. CDR3 length: 15 amino acids. The CDR3 protein is CASARVGSEWGGYTF. The CDR3 coding sequence is TGTGCCAGCGCCCGGGTGGGCTCGGAATGGGGTGGCTACACCTTC.

This chain connects TRBV10-3 to TRBJ2-3, with 11 bases matching TRBD2. The CDR3 length is 16 residues. Trimming removed 6 bases from V and 4 bases from J; junction bases left unmatched: 9. Germline V gene sequence: CDR1 ENHRY, CDR2 SYGVKD. CDR3 loop: CAISSLSGGASDTQYF. The CDR3 region has the DNA TGTGCCATCAGCTCTCTTAGCGGGGGGGCCTCAGATACGCAGTATTTT.

This clone was found once. The rearrangement links TRBV19 to TRBJ1-1; D is ambiguous. The CDR3 length is 13 residues. V was pared by 3 bases and J by 8 bases, with 13 bases between. The germline CDR1 and CDR2 sequences are LNHDA and SQIVND (reference sequence). CDR3 sequence (DNA): TGTGCCAGTAGTATCCTGGGCAGGAGGGAAGCTTTCTTT. It yields the protein CASSILGRREAFF.

V is TRBV7-6 and J is TRBJ1-1, with D possibly matching TRBD1 (5 bases). Germline CDR1 is SGHVS and CDR2 is FNYEAQ. V shed 0 bases and J shed 1 base, with 6 bases lying between them. The CDR3 loop spans 14 amino acids. The CDR3 DNA is TGTGCCAGCAGCTTAGCTGGGGCGAACACTGAAGCTTTCTTT. It translates to CASSLAGANTEAFF.

This rearrangement joins TRBV5-1 to TRBJ1-1; D gene unclear. Trimming left V 7 bases short and J 4 bases short, with 11 bases between. Germline-derived CDR1 and CDR2 are SGHRS and YFSETQ. The CDR3 totals 12 residues. CDR3 residues: CASSTLGTEAFF. The DNA of the CDR3 is TGCGCCAGCTCAACGCTAGGCACTGAAGCTTTCTTT.

The rearrangement uses TRBV28 and TRBJ1-2; D gene unclear. This CDR3 has 12 amino acids. Germline CDR1 and CDR2: MDHEN and SYDVKM. V was trimmed by 6 bases and J by 1 base, leaving 6 bases between them. The CDR3, as DNA: TGTGCCAGCAGAAGTGGTAACTATGGCTACACCTTC. Translated, it gives CASRSGNYGYTF.

The sample holds a few counts of this clone. This sequence joins TRBV10-2 and TRBJ2-2; 9 positions agree with TRBD2. V lost 10 bases and J lost 6; bases outside the gene matches: 9. This CDR3 spans 14 amino acids. Germline CDR1 reads WSHSY; CDR2 reads SAAADI. CDR3 nucleotides: TGCGCCACCTTGGGACTAGCAGCTTCCGGGGAGCTGTTTTTT. Encoded protein: CATLGLAASGELFF.

The chain combines TRBV19 with TRBJ1-6; no reliable D call. V was pared by 5 bases and J by 6 bases, with 5 bases between. The CDR3 length is 12 residues. Germline CDR1 is LNHDA and CDR2 is SQIVND (reference sequence). The CDR3 region has the DNA TGTGCCAGTAGTGTCGGTAATTCACCCCTCCACTTT. As protein: CASSVGNSPLHF.

The rearrangement uses TRBV7-9 and TRBJ1-6; 9 positions match TRBD1. Losses at the gene ends were 1 base for V and 6 bases for J; bases not matched to a gene: 1. From germline, CDR1 is SEHNR and CDR2 FQNEAQ (reference sequence). CDR3 length: 15 residues. CDR3 sequence (DNA): TGTGCCAGCAGCTTAGGGGACAGGGTTAATTCACCCCTCCACTTT. Amino acid sequence: CASSLGDRVNSPLHF. Variable domain in full (rest from reference TRBV7-9 and TRBJ1-6): DTGVSQNPRHKITKRGQNVTFRCDPISEHNRLYWYRQTLGQGPEFLTYFQNEAQLEKSRLLSDRFSAERPKGSFSTLEIQRTEQGDSAMYLCASSLGDRVNSPLHFGNGTRLTVT.

The gene calls are TRBV5-5 and TRBJ1-1; maybe TRBD1 (5 bases). V was trimmed by 4 bases and J by 0 bases, leaving 10 bases between them. CDR3 length: 14 residues. Germline CDR1 and CDR2: SGHKS and YYEKEE (reference sequence). CDR3 DNA: TGTGCCAGCAGCGGAGGGACGGTGAACACTGAAGCTTTCTTT. As protein: CASSGGTVNTEAFF. The whole variable domain, remainder taken from reference TRBV5-5 and TRBJ1-1, is DAGVTQSPTHLIKTRGQQVTLRCSPISGHKSVSWYQQVLGQGPQFIFQYYEKEERGRGNFPDRFSARQFPNYSSELNVNALLLGDSALYLCASSGGTVNTEAFFGQGTRLTVV.

A word on this clone: With a much larger clone just one base away, this may be a read error. The chain uses TRBV7-9 and TRBJ2-7; D may be TRBD1 (5 bases). This CDR3 comprises 14 residues. V dropped 7 bases and J dropped 5 bases, with 18 bases sitting between them. CDR1 and CDR2 (germline): SEHNR, FQNEAQ (reference sequence). CDR3 sequence reads: CASNYPGRADEQYF. The CDR3, as DNA: TGTGCCAGCAACTACCCGGGCAGGGCAGACGAGCAGTACTTC. Full variable domain (missing parts from reference TRBV7-9 and TRBJ2-7): DTGVSQNPRHKITKRGQNVTFRCDPISEHNRLYWYRQTLGQGPEFLTYFQNEAQLEKSRLLSDRFSAERPKGSFSTLEIQRTEQGDSAMYLCASNYPGRADEQYFGPGTRLTVT.

V usage is TRBV3-1 (or the pseudogene TRBV3-2) and J usage is TRBJ2-6; D perhaps matches TRBD1 (6 bases). Per germline, CDR1 LGHDT and CDR2 YNNKEL (reference sequence). The CDR3 runs to 17 residues. V gave up 4 bases and J gave up 0 bases, with 13 bases separating them. The CDR3 DNA sequence: TGTGCCAGCAGCCTAAGACAGGTACTCTCTGGGGCCAACGTCCTGACTTTC. Residues: CASSLRQVLSGANVLTF.

The chain combines TRBV2 with TRBJ1-6; D is ambiguous. Germline CDR1 and CDR2: SNHLY and FYNNEI. V was pared by 6 bases and J by 5 bases, with 11 bases between. The length of the CDR3 is 14 residues. The CDR3 nucleotides are TGTGCCAGCAGCATCGCCAGAAATAATTCACCCCTCCACTTT. It codes for CASSIARNNSPLHF.

The sample holds a few counts of this clone. The chain combines TRBV6-5 with TRBJ1-4; maybe TRBD1 (5 bases). This CDR3 comprises 15 residues. The V end lost 4 bases, the J end lost 4 bases, and 13 bases lay between the germline ends. Germline-derived CDR1 and CDR2 are MNHEY and SVGAGI. The CDR3 here is CASSFLFGGNEKLFF. CDR3 nucleotide sequence: TGTGCCAGCAGTTTCCTATTTGGGGGTAATGAAAAACTGTTTTTT.